Detailed here is one T cell receptor (beta chain). These data belong to a study of blood T cell repertoires in COVID-19. Study context: Samples representing acute and convalescent COVID-19 were sourced from the United States, Italy and Spain.

The V gene's germline CDR1 is PRHDT and CDR2 FYEKMQ (reference sequence). The V end was cut by 5 bases, the J end by 0 bases, with 14 bases between. The CDR3 is made up of 15 amino acids. Authors' methods: Amplifying reference gene primers gave estimates of nucleated cell counts. Some clones are missing from TCRdb's copy, which holds only in-frame ones; the method was immunoSEQ multiplex PCR. Clone size and V and J calls were adopted from that table, with D and trimming inferred from the DNA. The sample contains approximately 160,000 clones, about 74% of which appear only once. V gene TRBV13 combines with J gene TRBJ2-7; possible D gene TRBD2, 6 bases. Specimen: peripheral blood. This clonotype was sampled from a man in his fifties or sixties with acute or convalescent COVID-19. CDR3 bases: TGTGCCAGCAGCCCCAGAGCTAGCGACTCCTACGAGCAGTACTTC. Translated, it gives CASSPRASDSYEQYF.